This paragraph covers one TCR beta chain sequence. What it recognizes is unknown. The data stem from a study of PD-L1 blockade in urothelial cancer. Turning to the study itself: From about 2014, patients received atezolizumab, given as 1,200 mg intravenously every 3 weeks. About 85% of the roughly 29 patients were men who had bladder-origin urothelial cancer. Analysis of the blood was performed 3 weeks (second dose) and 6 weeks after treatment start. Study-wide findings and caveats: Durable-benefit patients showed greater tumor-associated blood clone expansion at 3 weeks.

Sequencing used immunoSEQ multiplex PCR; TCRdb keeps in-frame clones, though not all of them. The sample carries tens of thousands of clones, around 86% recorded once. This CDR3 region has 13 residues. Germline CDR1 reads MNHNS; CDR2 reads SASEGT. Trimming cost V 8 bases and J 4 bases, with 12 bases left between them. Described time point: peripheral blood 6 weeks after treatment start. The receptor's source is a man aged 55 to 70 with urothelial cancer. Sample: PBMCs, taken around atezolizumab (anti-PD-L1) treatment. The chain recombines TRBV6-1 with TRBJ2-1; D may be TRBD1 (5 bases). The CDR3 spells CASGQGPYNEQFF. CDR3 nucleotides: TGTGCCAGCGGGCAGGGCCCGTACAATGAGCAGTTCTTC.